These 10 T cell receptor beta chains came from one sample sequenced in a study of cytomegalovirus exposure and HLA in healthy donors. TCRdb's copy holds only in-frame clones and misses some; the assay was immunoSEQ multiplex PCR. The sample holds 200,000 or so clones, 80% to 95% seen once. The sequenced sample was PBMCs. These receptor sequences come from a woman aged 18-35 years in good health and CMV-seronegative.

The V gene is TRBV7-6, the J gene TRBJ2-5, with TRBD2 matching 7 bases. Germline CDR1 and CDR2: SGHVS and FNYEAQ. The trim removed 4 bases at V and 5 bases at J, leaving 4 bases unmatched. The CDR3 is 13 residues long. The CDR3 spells CASSSYGGETQYF. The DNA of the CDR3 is TGTGCCAGCAGCTCTTACGGGGGGGAGACCCAGTACTTC.

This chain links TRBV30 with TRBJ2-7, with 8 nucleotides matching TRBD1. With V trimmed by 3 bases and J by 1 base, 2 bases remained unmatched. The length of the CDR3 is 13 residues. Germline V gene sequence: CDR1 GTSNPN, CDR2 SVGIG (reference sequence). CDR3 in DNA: TGTGCCTGGAGGGACAGGGCGTCCTACGAGCAGTACTTC. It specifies CAWRDRASYEQYF.

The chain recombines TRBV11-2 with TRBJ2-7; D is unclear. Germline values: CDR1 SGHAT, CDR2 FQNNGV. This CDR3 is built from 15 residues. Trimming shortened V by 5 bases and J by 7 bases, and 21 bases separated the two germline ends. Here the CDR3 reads CASSTTLAGSWEQYF. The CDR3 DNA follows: TGTGCCAGCAGCACCACCCTTGCAGGAAGTTGGGAGCAGTACTTC.

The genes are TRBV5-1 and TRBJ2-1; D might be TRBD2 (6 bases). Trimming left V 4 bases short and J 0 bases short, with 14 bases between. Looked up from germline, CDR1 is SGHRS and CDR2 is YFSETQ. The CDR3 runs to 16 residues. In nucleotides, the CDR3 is TGCGCCAGCAGCCCCTTAGCGGCGAGCTCCTACAATGAGCAGTTCTTC. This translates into CASSPLAASSYNEQFF. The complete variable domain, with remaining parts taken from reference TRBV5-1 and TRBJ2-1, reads KAGVTQTPRYLIKTRGQQVTLSCSPISGHRSVSWYQQTPGQGLQFLFEYFSETQRNKGNFPGRFSGRQFSNSRSEMNVSTLELGDSALYLCASSPLAASSYNEQFFGPGTRLTVL.

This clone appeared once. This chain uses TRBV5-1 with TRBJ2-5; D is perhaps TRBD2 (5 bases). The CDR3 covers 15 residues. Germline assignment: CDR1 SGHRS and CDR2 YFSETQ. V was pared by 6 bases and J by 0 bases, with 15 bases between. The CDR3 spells CASTPLDWNQETQYF. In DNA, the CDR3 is TGCGCCAGCACCCCTTTGGACTGGAACCAAGAGACCCAGTACTTC.

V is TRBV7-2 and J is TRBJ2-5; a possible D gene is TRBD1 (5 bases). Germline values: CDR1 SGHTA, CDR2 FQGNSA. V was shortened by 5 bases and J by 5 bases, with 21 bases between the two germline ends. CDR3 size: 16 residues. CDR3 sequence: CASSPSSGGAWETQYF. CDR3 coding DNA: TGTGCCAGCAGCCCCAGTTCGGGTGGGGCGTGGGAGACCCAGTACTTC.

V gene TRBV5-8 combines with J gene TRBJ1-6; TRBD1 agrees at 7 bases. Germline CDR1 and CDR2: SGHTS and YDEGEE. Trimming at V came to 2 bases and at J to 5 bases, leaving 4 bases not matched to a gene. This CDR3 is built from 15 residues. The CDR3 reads CASSLGGGNNSPLHF. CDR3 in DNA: TGTGCCAGCAGCTTAGGGGGCGGCAATAATTCACCCCTCCACTTT.

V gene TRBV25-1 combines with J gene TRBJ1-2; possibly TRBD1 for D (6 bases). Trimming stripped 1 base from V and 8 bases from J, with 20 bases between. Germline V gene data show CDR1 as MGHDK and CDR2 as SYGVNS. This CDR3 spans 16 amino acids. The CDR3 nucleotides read TGTGCCAGCAGTGAATTTAAGGTCGCAGGGGTTGGCGGCTACACCTTC. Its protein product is CASSEFKVAGVGGYTF.

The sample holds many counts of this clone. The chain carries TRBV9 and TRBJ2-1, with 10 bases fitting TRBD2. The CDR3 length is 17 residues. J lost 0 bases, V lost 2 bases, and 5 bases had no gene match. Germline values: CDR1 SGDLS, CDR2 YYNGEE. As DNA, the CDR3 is TGTGCCAGCAGCGTTTGGACTAGCGGTGGCTCCTACAATGAGCAGTTCTTC. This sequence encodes CASSVWTSGGSYNEQFF.

This chain's CDR3 is CASSTQGSGTGELFF. The DNA of the CDR3 is TGTGCCAGCAGCACCCAGGGTAGTGGCACCGGGGAGCTGTTTTTT. The genes are TRBV5-4 and TRBJ2-2; a possible D gene is TRBD1 (5 bases). V lost 4 bases and J 4 bases, leaving 14 bases between the germline ends. CDR1 and CDR2 (germline): SGHNT, YYREEE (reference sequence). CDR3 length equals 15 residues.